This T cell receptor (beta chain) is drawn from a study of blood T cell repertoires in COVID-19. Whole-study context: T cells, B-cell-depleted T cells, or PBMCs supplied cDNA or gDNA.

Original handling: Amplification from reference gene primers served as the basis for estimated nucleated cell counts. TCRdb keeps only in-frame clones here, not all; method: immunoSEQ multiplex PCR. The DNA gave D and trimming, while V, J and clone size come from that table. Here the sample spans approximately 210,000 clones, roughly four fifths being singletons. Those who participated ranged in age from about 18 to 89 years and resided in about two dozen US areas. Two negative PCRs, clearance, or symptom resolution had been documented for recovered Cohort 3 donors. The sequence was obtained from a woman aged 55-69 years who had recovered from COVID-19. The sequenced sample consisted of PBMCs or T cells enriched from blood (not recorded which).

CDR3 protein: CASSLVGGGNEQFF. DNA of the CDR3: TGCGCCAGCAGCTTGGTGGGGGGAGGCAATGAGCAGTTCTTC. The chain links TRBV5-1 to TRBJ2-1; TRBD2 might be the D (6 bases). Germline V gene data show CDR1 as SGHRS and CDR2 as YFSETQ. V shed 0 bases and J shed 6 bases, with 10 bases lying between them. CDR3 length: 14 residues.